The clone carrying this TCR beta chain was recorded once. No antigen is known for it. Per germline, CDR1 MDHEN and CDR2 SYDVKM. The CDR3 runs to 19 residues. V shed 5 bases, J shed 5 bases, and the junction held 18 bases outside the gene matches. This record belongs to a study of T cell responses to AZD1222 COVID-19 vaccine. Study in general: Analyses pooled second doses at about 4 or about 12 weeks. Study observations and caveats: Possibly, clonal diversity was underestimated; donors were largely white British and included more females. Across the whole spike, CD4 TCRs peaked at regions 160-218 and 743-854. The number of AZD1222 recipients seropositive at baseline was only 6 or 7.

The data were produced by immunoSEQ multiplex PCR, yet TCRdb's version contains in-frame clones alone and is incomplete. The table has about 98,000 clones, around 82% seen once. This TCR derives from an adult in good health. The chain recombines TRBV28 with TRBJ2-5; 12 positions match TRBD2. The specimen comprised peripheral blood, sampled on day 0 of AZD1222 vaccination. CDR3 nucleotides: TGTGCCAGCAGTCCTCCCCCGAAAGGCCTAGCGGGAGGGCGGGAGACCCAGTACTTC. Translating gives CASSPPPKGLAGGRETQYF.